These 10 T cell receptor beta chains were all obtained from the same sample, sequenced in a study of metastatic and nonmetastatic thyroid tumors. All patients were untreated before thyroid surgery. TCRdb re-called clones from the PCR reads using MiXCR. This sample has over 65,000 clones; around 13% occur once, and the top ten carry more than 7%. The sample was tumor tissue. These receptors all stem from a female donor with papillary thyroid cancer or a benign thyroid nodule (not recorded which). Some clones in this sample may be carry-over from other donors' samples.

In its sample, this clone was seen many times. The chain employs TRBV7-3 and TRBJ1-1; a possible D gene is TRBD1 (5 bases). The CDR3 totals 14 residues. V was cut by 5 bases and J by 5 bases, with 15 bases left in between. CDR1 is SGHTA and CDR2 is FQGTGA in the germline V gene. CDR3 sequence (DNA): TGTGCCAGCAGCCCCGGGGGAGACGTTACTGAAGCTTTCTTT. It encodes CASSPGGDVTEAFF.

This clone was detected many times. The chain uses TRBV6-1 and TRBJ2-3; D gene ambiguous. CDR1 MNHNS and CDR2 SASEGT come from the germline V gene. Trimming removed 5 bases from V and 0 bases from J, with 6 bases in between. CDR3 length: 13 amino acids. CDR3 nucleotides: TGTGCCAGCAGTCTCCTAAGCACAGATACGCAGTATTTT. Encoded protein: CASSLLSTDTQYF.

In this sample, this clone turned up many times. The chain carries TRBV4-1 and TRBJ2-3; 9 positions match TRBD2. The CDR3 contains 18 residues. Losses at the gene ends were 0 bases for V and 4 bases for J; bases not matched to a gene: 11. Germline V gene sequence: CDR1 MGHRA, CDR2 YSYEKL. CDR3 loop: CASSQEWVPSGISDTQYF. The CDR3 coding sequence is TGCGCCAGCAGCCAAGAATGGGTGCCTAGCGGGATCTCAGATACGCAGTATTTT.

A remark on this clone: Additional DNA sequences in this sample encode the identical CDR3. This rearrangement joins TRBV5-1 to TRBJ2-7; D ambiguous. Germline CDR1 and CDR2: SGHRS and YFSETQ. The V end was cut by 1 base, the J end by 1 base, with 6 bases between. The CDR3 spans 13 residues. In nucleotides, the CDR3 is TGCGCCAGCAGCTTGAGGGATTCCTACGAGCAGTACTTC. Its translation: CASSLRDSYEQYF.

This clone was seen more than once but under ten times. This may be a read error, as it is one base from a much larger clone. The same CDR3 arises from other DNA sequences in this sample as well. The V call is TRBV2, the J call TRBJ2-5; D remains unclear. This CDR3 is 13 amino acids long. The germline V gene has CDR1 SNHLY and CDR2 FYNNEI. The CDR3 protein is CASSGDAQETQYF. CDR3 nucleotide sequence: TGTGCCAGCAGTGGAGACGCCCAAGAGACACAGTACTTC. Full variable domain (outside the CDR3, taken from reference TRBV2 and TRBJ2-5): EPEVTQTPSHQVTQMGQEVILRCVPISNHLYFYWYRQILGQKVEFLVSFYNNEISEKSEIFDDQFSVERPDGSNFTLKIRSTKLEDSAMYFCASSGDAQETQYFGPGTRLLVL.

For this clone: This may stem from a read error, because a much larger clone lies one nucleotide away. V gene TRBV7-9 combines with J gene TRBJ1-2, with D unresolved. The CDR3 is made up of 15 amino acids. Between the trimmed V and J ends, which lost 3 bases and 2 bases, there was a span of 13 bases. Per the germline V gene, CDR1 is SEHNR and CDR2 is FQNEAQ (reference sequence). This CDR3 is CASSFSRWKNYGYTF. The CDR3, as DNA: TGTGCCAGCAGCTTCTCGAGGTGGAAAAACTATGGCTACACCTTC.

The sample holds many counts of this clone. The gene calls are TRBV15 and TRBJ1-2; D may be TRBD1 (5 bases). The germline CDR1 and CDR2 sequences are LNHNV and YYDKDF (reference sequence). The V end was cut by 5 bases, the J end by 0 bases, with 13 bases between. The CDR3 has 15 amino acids. The CDR3 DNA is TGTGCCACCAGCTCCTGGACGGACACTAACTATGGCTACACCTTC. The encoded protein is CATSSWTDTNYGYTF. Combining the CDR3 with reference TRBV15 and TRBJ1-2 gives the whole variable domain DAMVIQNPRYQVTQFGKPVTLSCSQTLNHNVMYWYQQKSSQAPKLLFHYYDKDFNNEADTPDNFQSRRPNTSFCFLDIRSPGLGDTAMYLCATSSWTDTNYGYTFGSGTRLTVV.

This clone was detected ten times or more. This chain uses TRBV5-1 with TRBJ2-7, with 11 positions matching TRBD2. Germline loops: CDR1 SGHRS, CDR2 YFSETQ. The trim removed 5 bases at V and 7 bases at J, leaving 5 bases unmatched. This CDR3 is 13 amino acids long. The CDR3 reads CASRELAGDEQYF. As DNA, the CDR3 is TGCGCCAGCAGGGAACTAGCGGGAGATGAGCAGTACTTC.

This chain joins TRBV18 and TRBJ1-1, with D unresolved. Per the germline V gene, CDR1 is KGHSH and CDR2 is LQKENI. The CDR3 runs 13 residues. Trimming cost V 4 bases and J 1 base, with 7 bases left between them. DNA for the CDR3: TGTGCCAGCTCACTACAGCCGAACACTGAAGCTTTCTTT. It encodes CASSLQPNTEAFF.

This clone was seen many times. The chain joins TRBV11-3 to TRBJ2-1, with D perhaps matching TRBD1 or TRBD2 (5 bases each). The V gene lost 5 bases and the J gene lost 5 bases, with 19 bases spanning the gap. From germline, CDR1 is SGHNT and CDR2 YENEEA. This CDR3 comprises 16 residues. CDR3 DNA: TGTGCCAGCAGCCTTAGGGGACCCGGGCAAAACAATGAGCAGTTCTTC. The encoded protein is CASSLRGPGQNNEQFF.